This TCR beta chain was recorded in a study of CD8 T cells in ankylosing spondylitis. There are many counts of this clonotype. Its specificity is unknown. CDR3 size: 18 residues. CDR1 LGHNA and CDR2 YSLEER come from the germline V gene. The ends lost 0 bases at V and 2 bases at J; junction bases unmatched: 11. Regarding the study as a whole: Certain motif variants had earlier been reported in reactive arthritis synovial fluid and blood. Disease-associated clones were CD8+ and fairly uncommon in peripheral blood. Roughly 8 highly homologous variants made up a TCR beta motif, and this motif appeared characteristic of ankylosing spondylitis blood.

5'-RACE, quantitative and with molecular barcodes, yielded the TCR beta libraries. TCRdb ran MiXCR on the 5' RACE reads and lists one entry per CDR3 protein. Of 700,000 to 850,000 distinct CDR3 sequences in the sample, around 11% were seen once. The sequencing input was blood, either unsorted or a sorted T cell fraction (not recorded which). The J gene is TRBJ2-3, the V gene TRBV4-3; 7 nucleotides line up with TRBD2. The receptor was derived from a male donor with ankylosing spondylitis. The CDR3 spells CASSQDSVPSGHTDTQYF. In DNA, the CDR3 is TGCGCCAGCAGCCAAGATTCGGTCCCTAGCGGACACACAGATACGCAGTATTTT.